The next 24 T cell receptor beta chains were all read from a single sample in a study of low-dose radiotherapy and immunotherapy resistance in tumors. The sample's time point: before trial treatment. cDNA synthesis used a TRAV/TRBV-specific primer set for both chains. With a V-primer adapter and a constant-region primer, TCRs were amplified for roughly 20 PCR cycles. TCRdb ran MiXCR on the reads and lists one entry per CDR3 protein. The repertoire holds roughly 76,000 distinct CDR3 sequences, with approximately 17% as singletons. The source material was PBMCs, sampled before treatment. Receptors were obtained from a male donor with prostate cancer.

The table lists this clonotype with many counts. The chain links TRBV4-3 to TRBJ2-1, with 7 nucleotides matching TRBD1. In germline, CDR1 is LGHNA, CDR2 YSLEER. V lost 1 base and J lost 4; bases outside the gene matches: 10. The CDR3 is made up of 17 amino acids. The CDR3 loop is CASSQGRTGTAYNEQFF. The CDR3 nucleotides read TGCGCCAGCAGCCAAGGCAGAACCGGGACAGCGTACAATGAGCAGTTCTTC.

As to this clonotype: A far larger clone is only one base removed, so a read error is likely. The CDR3 bases are TGTGCCAGCAGCCAATCGCGATATAGCAATCAGCCCCGGCATTTT. It specifies CASSQSRYSNQPRHF. The V call is TRBV13, the J call TRBJ1-5; D is undetermined. CDR3 length: 15 amino acids. The germline V gene has CDR1 PRHDT and CDR2 FYEKMQ (reference sequence).

The chain has TRBV3-1 and TRBJ2-7; 8 nucleotides agree with TRBD1. CDR3 length: 14 residues. The V gene's germline CDR1 is LGHDT and CDR2 YNNKEL (reference sequence). The ends lost 4 bases at V and 5 bases at J; junction bases unmatched: 7. DNA for the CDR3: TGTGCCAGCAGCCCCCCGGACAGGGTCCACGAGCAGTACTTC. Translating it yields CASSPPDRVHEQYF.

V gene TRBV5-1 combines with J gene TRBJ2-1; no clear D. The CDR3 is 16 amino acids. CDR1 is SGHRS, CDR2 YFSETQ, per germline. With 4 bases removed from V and 5 bases from J, the gap between germline ends came to 19 bases. In DNA, the CDR3 is TGCGCCAGCAGCCGAGACCGGGCCCTCCTCGACAATGAGCAGTTCTTC. This encodes CASSRDRALLDNEQFF.

This clonotype came up many times. This sequence joins TRBV19 and TRBJ2-2, with TRBD2 matching 11 bases. Germline CDR1 and CDR2: LNHDA and SQIVND (reference sequence). The CDR3 spans 19 residues. Trimming took 3 bases from V and 7 from J; bases not matched to a gene: 16. In DNA, the CDR3 is TGTGCCAGTAGTATTCGAAGGCTAGCGGGAGGTTCCTGGGTCGGGGAGCTGTTTTTT. Translation: CASSIRRLAGGSWVGELFF.

This clonotype was seen many times. V usage is TRBV4-2 and J usage is TRBJ2-3; D is undetermined. Germline CDR1 reads LGHNA; CDR2 reads YNFKEQ. The germline V and J ends were trimmed by 1 base and 2 bases, with 7 bases remaining between them. This CDR3 has 14 amino acids. The CDR3 nucleotides read TGTGCCAGCAGCCAAGGAACTGCCACAGATACGCAGTATTTT. It yields the protein CASSQGTATDTQYF.

There are many counts of this clonotype. V gene TRBV29-1 combines with J gene TRBJ2-7; D remains unclear. This CDR3 comprises 12 residues. Trimming removed 4 bases at V and 5 bases at J, with 12 bases between. Germline loops: CDR1 SQVTM, CDR2 ANQGSEA. The CDR3 spells CSVVARGHEQYF. The CDR3 coding sequence is TGCAGCGTTGTAGCCCGAGGTCACGAGCAGTACTTC.

This clonotype occurred many times. V usage is TRBV4-1 and J usage is TRBJ2-6; no firm D call. The CDR3 has 16 amino acids. Germline-derived CDR1 and CDR2 are MGHRA and YSYEKL. Between the trimmed V and J ends, which lost 4 bases and 2 bases, there was a span of 12 bases. CDR3 loop: CASSPTSEAGANVLTF. CDR3 sequence (DNA): TGCGCCAGCAGCCCAACCTCCGAGGCTGGGGCCAACGTCCTGACTTTC.

A few counts support this clonotype. V is TRBV7-8 and J is TRBJ1-1; 10 nucleotides match TRBD1. Unmatched junction bases numbered 10, after V lost 6 bases and J lost 0 bases. Per the germline V gene, CDR1 is SGHVS and CDR2 is FQNEAQ. The CDR3 is made up of 17 amino acids. The CDR3 region is CASSLRDRGVMNTEAFF. For the CDR3, the DNA is TGTGCCAGCAGTCTCCGGGACAGGGGTGTAATGAACACTGAAGCTTTCTTT.

This clonotype was seen repeatedly, ten times or more. The chain recombines TRBV10-3 with TRBJ1-5; D ambiguous. The germline V gene encodes CDR1 ENHRY and CDR2 SYGVKD. V lost 10 bases and J lost 7, with 11 bases in between. The CDR3 is 11 amino acids. CDR3 loop: CATLPGQPQHF. The DNA of the CDR3 is TGTGCCACCCTACCTGGGCAGCCCCAGCATTTT.

This clonotype appeared many times. The genes are TRBV19 and TRBJ1-5, with D possibly matching TRBD1 (5 bases). This CDR3 has 14 amino acids. The ends were cut back, 3 bases at V and 1 base at J, with 7 bases in the middle. The germline V gene encodes CDR1 LNHDA and CDR2 SQIVND (reference sequence). DNA for the CDR3: TGTGCCAGTAGTATCAGGGACAGCAATCAGCCCCAGCATTTT. Its translation: CASSIRDSNQPQHF.

The table lists this clonotype with many counts. This chain uses TRBV10-3 with TRBJ2-5; D might be TRBD1 (6 bases). Trimming removed 1 base at V and 2 bases at J, with 8 bases between. The CDR3 loop spans 14 amino acids. Germline values: CDR1 ENHRY, CDR2 SYGVKD. In DNA form, the CDR3 reads TGTGCCATCAGTGAGTTTCAGGGGCAAGAGACCCAGTACTTC. Translation gives CAISEFQGQETQYF.

This clonotype occurred many times. V gene TRBV11-3 combines with J gene TRBJ2-1, with D perhaps matching TRBD2 (5 bases). V gave up 5 bases and J gave up 7 bases, with 18 bases separating them. The CDR3 has 15 amino acids. In germline, CDR1 is SGHNT, CDR2 YENEEA. CDR3 amino acids: CASSTRGSIGNEQFF. CDR3 bases: TGTGCCAGCAGCACCCGGGGTTCGATTGGGAATGAGCAGTTCTTC.

This clonotype was counted at least ten times. The chain couples TRBV29-1 to TRBJ2-2; D gene unclear. CDR1 and CDR2 (germline): SQVTM, ANQGSEA. The V gene lost 4 bases and the J gene lost 2 bases, with 11 bases spanning the gap. This CDR3 has 14 residues. The CDR3, as DNA: TGCAGCGTTGTTCACTCACAAAACACCGGGGAGCTGTTTTTT. It yields the protein CSVVHSQNTGELFF.

This clonotype has only one observation. The CDR3 protein is CASSPGGPTYEQYF. For the CDR3, the DNA is TGTGCCAGCTCACCTGGGGGGCCGACCTACGAGCAGTACTTC. V gene TRBV18 combines with J gene TRBJ2-7, with D possibly called TRBD1 or TRBD2 (6 bases each). The CDR3 runs 14 residues. The germline V gene encodes CDR1 KGHSH and CDR2 LQKENI. Trimming took 3 bases from V and 2 from J, leaving 11 bases between them.

This clonotype has ten or more counts. CDR3 amino acids: CASSLAGSQDTQYF. Here the CDR3 DNA reads TGTGCCAGCAGTCTCGCGGGATCGCAAGATACGCAGTATTTT. V gene TRBV7-2 combines with J gene TRBJ2-3; weak D call: TRBD2 (6 bases). V gave up 6 bases and J gave up 5 bases, with 15 bases separating them. Looked up from germline, CDR1 is SGHTA and CDR2 is FQGNSA. This CDR3 is 14 amino acids long.

This clonotype was detected ten times or more. The V call is TRBV5-1, the J call TRBJ2-3; D not certain. The CDR3 length is 15 residues. Trimming removed 3 bases at V and 1 base at J, with 12 bases between. Germline V gene data show CDR1 as SGHRS and CDR2 as YFSETQ. Written as DNA, the CDR3 is TGCGCCAGCAGCTGGGATACAAAAGGCACAGATACGCAGTATTTT. Translating it yields CASSWDTKGTDTQYF.

The rearrangement uses TRBV1 and TRBJ1-5; the table names TRBD1, a call not compared with the DNA. TRBV1 is flagged as a pseudogene. The CDR3 totals 15 residues. The CDR3 DNA sequence: TGCACCAGCCAATCCGGGATCGCTAGCAATCAGCCCCAGCATTTT. Residues: CTSQSGIASNQPQHF.

At least ten counts were recorded for this clonotype. The rearrangement links TRBV25-1 to TRBJ1-2; the D gene is possibly TRBD1 (6 bases). The CDR3 covers 15 residues. Trimming pared 5 bases from V and 7 bases from J, leaving 20 bases between. Looked up from germline, CDR1 is MGHDK and CDR2 is SYGVNS. CDR3 amino acids: CASSSDGGRLGGYTF. CDR3 nucleotides: TGTGCCAGCAGTTCCGACGGGGGGCGACTGGGTGGCTACACCTTC.

This clonotype has at least ten counts. This chain joins TRBV12-3 or TRBV12-4 and TRBJ1-1, with 9 bases fitting TRBD1. Trimming cost V 6 bases and J 7 bases; bases outside gene matches: 12. The CDR3 consists of 15 residues. The CDR3 nucleotides read TGTGCCAGCAGCCATAGGATGACAGGGGGTGTTGAAGCTTTCTTT. Protein: CASSHRMTGGVEAFF.

The J gene is TRBJ2-7, the V gene TRBV6-2 or TRBV6-3, with 7 bases fitting TRBD1. Looked up from germline, CDR1 is MNHEY and CDR2 is SVGEGT. V shed 2 bases and J 3 bases; nucleotides not matched to a gene: 10. This CDR3 comprises 16 residues. The CDR3 DNA reads TGTGCCAGCAGTTACCCAGCCGGGACAGTGTTCTACGAGCAGTACTTC. Protein sequence: CASSYPAGTVFYEQYF.

This clonotype has ten or more counts. V gene TRBV12-3 or TRBV12-4 combines with J gene TRBJ2-3; D ambiguous. The CDR3 contains 14 residues. Trimming took 3 bases from V and 0 from J, leaving 7 bases between them. CDR3 amino acids: CASSFRLSTDTQYF. The CDR3 nucleotides read TGTGCCAGCAGTTTCAGGCTTAGCACAGATACGCAGTATTTT.

In the case of this clonotype: A far larger clone is only one base removed, so a read error is likely. V usage is TRBV13 and J usage is TRBJ2-6; a weak D match, TRBD1 (6 bases). From germline, CDR1 is PRHDT and CDR2 FYEKMQ (reference sequence). This CDR3 has 16 amino acids. CDR3 sequence reads: CASSGGTGLGTNVLTF. CDR3 nucleotide sequence: TGTGCCAGCAGCGGGGGAACAGGGCTTGGGACCAACGTCCTGACTTTC.

In this sample, this clonotype turned up many times. This chain joins TRBV29-1 and TRBJ1-2, with unresolved D. This CDR3 spans 11 amino acids. Germline V gene data show CDR1 as SQVTM and CDR2 as ANQGSEA. Trimming removed 7 bases at V and 7 bases at J, with 13 bases between. This CDR3 is CSAGGQSGYTF. For the CDR3, the DNA is TGCAGCGCGGGAGGTCAGAGTGGCTACACCTTC.